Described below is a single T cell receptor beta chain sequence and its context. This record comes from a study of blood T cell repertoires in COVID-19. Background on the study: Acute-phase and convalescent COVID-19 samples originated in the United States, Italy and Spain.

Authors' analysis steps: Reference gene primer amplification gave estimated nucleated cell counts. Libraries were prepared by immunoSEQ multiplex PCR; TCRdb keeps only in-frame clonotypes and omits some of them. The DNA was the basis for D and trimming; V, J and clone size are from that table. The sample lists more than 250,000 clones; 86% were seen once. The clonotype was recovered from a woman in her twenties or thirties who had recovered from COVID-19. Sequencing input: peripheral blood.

CDR3 amino acids: CASSATGLIYSNQPQHF. The CDR3, as DNA: TGTGCCAGCAGCGCAACAGGGTTAATATATAGCAATCAGCCCCAGCATTTT. The chain is built from TRBV21-1 and TRBJ1-5; the table assigns TRBD1, which was not confirmed against the DNA. TRBV21-1 is recorded as a pseudogene. The length of the CDR3 is 17 residues.